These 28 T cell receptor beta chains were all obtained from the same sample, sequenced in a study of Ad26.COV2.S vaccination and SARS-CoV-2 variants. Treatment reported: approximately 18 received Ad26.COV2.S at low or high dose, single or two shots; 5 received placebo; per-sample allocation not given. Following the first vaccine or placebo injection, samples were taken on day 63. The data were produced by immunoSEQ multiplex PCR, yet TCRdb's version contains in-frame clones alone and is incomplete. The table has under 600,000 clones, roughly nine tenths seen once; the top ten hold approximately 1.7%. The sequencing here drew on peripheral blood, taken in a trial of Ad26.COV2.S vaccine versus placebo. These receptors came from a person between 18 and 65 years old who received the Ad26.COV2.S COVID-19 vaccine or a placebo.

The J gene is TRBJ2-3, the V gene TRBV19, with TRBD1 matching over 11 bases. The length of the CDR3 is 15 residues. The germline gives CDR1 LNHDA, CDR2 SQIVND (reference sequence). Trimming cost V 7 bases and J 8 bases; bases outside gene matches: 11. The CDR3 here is CASKDRGPVVGTQYF. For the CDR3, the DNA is TGTGCCAGTAAGGACAGGGGGCCTGTCGTGGGTACGCAGTATTTT.

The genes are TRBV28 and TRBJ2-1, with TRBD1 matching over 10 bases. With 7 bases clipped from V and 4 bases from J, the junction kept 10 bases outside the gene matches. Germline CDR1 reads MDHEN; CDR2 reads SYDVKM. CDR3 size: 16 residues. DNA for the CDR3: TGTGCCAGCACCCCGACTGGGACAGGGGCTTACAATGAGCAGTTCTTC. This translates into CASTPTGTGAYNEQFF.

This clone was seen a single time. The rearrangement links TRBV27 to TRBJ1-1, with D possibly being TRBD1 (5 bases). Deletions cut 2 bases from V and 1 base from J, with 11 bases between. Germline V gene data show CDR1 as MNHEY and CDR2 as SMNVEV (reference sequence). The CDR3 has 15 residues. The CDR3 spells CASSLLPQGNTEAFF. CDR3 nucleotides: TGTGCCAGCAGTTTACTCCCCCAGGGGAACACTGAAGCTTTCTTT.

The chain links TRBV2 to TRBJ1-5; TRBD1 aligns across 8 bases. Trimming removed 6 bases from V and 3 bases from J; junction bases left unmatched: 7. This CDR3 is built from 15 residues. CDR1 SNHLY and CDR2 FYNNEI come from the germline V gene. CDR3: CASSARQGNNQPQHF. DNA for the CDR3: TGTGCCAGCAGCGCTCGACAGGGGAACAATCAGCCCCAGCATTTT.

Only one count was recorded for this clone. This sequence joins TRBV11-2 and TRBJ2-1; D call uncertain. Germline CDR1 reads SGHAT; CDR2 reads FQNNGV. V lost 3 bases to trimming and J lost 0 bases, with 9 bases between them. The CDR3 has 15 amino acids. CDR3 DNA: TGTGCCAGCAGCTTTTCCGCAAGCTCCTACAATGAGCAGTTCTTC. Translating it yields CASSFSASSYNEQFF.

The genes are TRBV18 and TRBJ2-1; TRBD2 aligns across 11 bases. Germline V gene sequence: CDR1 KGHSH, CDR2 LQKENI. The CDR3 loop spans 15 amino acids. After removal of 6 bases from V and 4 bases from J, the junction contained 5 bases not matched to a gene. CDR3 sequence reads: CASSRASGGYNEQFF. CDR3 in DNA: TGTGCCAGCTCCCGCGCTAGCGGGGGGTACAATGAGCAGTTCTTC.

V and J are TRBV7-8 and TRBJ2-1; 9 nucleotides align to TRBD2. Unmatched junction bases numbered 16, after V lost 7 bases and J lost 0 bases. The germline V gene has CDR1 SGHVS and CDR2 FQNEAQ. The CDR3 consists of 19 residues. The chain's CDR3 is CASTTSGGPFGSSYNEQFF. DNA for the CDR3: TGTGCCAGCACCACGAGCGGGGGGCCCTTTGGCAGCTCCTACAATGAGCAGTTCTTC. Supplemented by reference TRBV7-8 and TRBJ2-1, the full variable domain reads GAGVSQSPRYKVAKRGQDVALRCDPISGHVSLFWYQQALGQGPEFLTYFQNEAQLDKSGLPSDRFFAERPEGSVSTLKIQRTQQEDSAVYLCASTTSGGPFGSSYNEQFFGPGTRLTVL.

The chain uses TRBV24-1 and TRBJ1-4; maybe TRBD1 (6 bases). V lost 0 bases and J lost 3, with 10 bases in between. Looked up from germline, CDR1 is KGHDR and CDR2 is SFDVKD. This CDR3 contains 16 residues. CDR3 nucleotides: TGTGCCACCAGTGATTTGCGGGGGCAGGCTAATGAAAAACTGTTTTTT. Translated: CATSDLRGQANEKLFF.

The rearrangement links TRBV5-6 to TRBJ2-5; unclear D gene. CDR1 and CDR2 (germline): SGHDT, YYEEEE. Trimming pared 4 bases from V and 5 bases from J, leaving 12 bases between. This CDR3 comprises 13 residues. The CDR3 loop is CASSPTIRETQYF. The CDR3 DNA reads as TGTGCCAGCAGCCCCACTATTAGGGAGACCCAGTACTTC.

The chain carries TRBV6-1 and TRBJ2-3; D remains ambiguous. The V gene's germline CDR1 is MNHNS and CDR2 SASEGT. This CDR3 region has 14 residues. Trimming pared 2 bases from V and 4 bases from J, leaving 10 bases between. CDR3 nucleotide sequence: TGTGCCAGCAGTGAATCGGGCGGAGCAGATACGCAGTATTTT. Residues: CASSESGGADTQYF.

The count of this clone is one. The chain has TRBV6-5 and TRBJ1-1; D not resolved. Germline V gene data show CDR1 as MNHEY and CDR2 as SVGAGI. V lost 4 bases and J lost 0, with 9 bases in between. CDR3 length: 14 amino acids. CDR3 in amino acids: CASSSGWMNTEAFF. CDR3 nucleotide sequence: TGTGCCAGCAGTTCCGGATGGATGAACACTGAAGCTTTCTTT.

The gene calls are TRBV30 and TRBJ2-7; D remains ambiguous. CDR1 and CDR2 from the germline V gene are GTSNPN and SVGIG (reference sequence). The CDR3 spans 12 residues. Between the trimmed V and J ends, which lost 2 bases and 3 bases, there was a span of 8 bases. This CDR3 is CAWSWHVYEQYF. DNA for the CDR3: TGTGCCTGGAGTTGGCACGTCTACGAGCAGTACTTC.

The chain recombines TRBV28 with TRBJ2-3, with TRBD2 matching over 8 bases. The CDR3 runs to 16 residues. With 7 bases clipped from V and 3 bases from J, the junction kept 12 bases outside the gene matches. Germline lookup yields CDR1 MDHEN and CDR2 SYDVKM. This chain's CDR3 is CASNIGSGVVTDTQYF. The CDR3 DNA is TGTGCCAGCAACATAGGTAGCGGGGTCGTGACAGATACGCAGTATTTT.

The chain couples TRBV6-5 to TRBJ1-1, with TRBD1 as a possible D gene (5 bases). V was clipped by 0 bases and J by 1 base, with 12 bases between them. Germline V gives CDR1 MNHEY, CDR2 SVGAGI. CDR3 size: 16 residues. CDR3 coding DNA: TGTGCCAGCAGTTACTCGAATCAGGGACCGAACACTGAAGCTTTCTTT. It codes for CASSYSNQGPNTEAFF.

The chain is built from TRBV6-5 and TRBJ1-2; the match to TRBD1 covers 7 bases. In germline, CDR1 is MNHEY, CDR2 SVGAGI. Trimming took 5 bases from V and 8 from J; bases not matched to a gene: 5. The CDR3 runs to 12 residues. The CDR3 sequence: CASSHDRVGYTF. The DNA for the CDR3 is TGTGCCAGCAGTCACGACAGGGTCGGCTACACCTTC.

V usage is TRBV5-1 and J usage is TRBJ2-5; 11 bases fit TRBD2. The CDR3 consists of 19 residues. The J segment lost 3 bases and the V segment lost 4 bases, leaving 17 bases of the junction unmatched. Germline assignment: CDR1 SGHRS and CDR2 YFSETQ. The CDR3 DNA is TGCGCCAGCAGCCTCCGACTAGCGGGGAGCCTTACCCTGAAAGAGACCCAGTACTTC. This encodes CASSLRLAGSLTLKETQYF. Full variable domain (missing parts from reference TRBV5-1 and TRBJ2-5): KAGVTQTPRYLIKTRGQQVTLSCSPISGHRSVSWYQQTPGQGLQFLFEYFSETQRNKGNFPGRFSGRQFSNSRSEMNVSTLELGDSALYLCASSLRLAGSLTLKETQYFGPGTRLLVL.

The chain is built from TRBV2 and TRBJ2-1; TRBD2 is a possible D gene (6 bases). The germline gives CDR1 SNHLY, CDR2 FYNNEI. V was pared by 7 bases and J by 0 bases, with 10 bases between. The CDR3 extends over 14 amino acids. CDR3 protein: CASIGGSSYNEQFF. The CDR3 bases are TGTGCCAGCATTGGAGGGAGCTCCTACAATGAGCAGTTCTTC.

CDR3 coding DNA: TGTGCCAGCAGCTTAATGGGTGGGATCCAAGAGACCCAGTACTTC. It yields the protein CASSLMGGIQETQYF. The chain combines TRBV7-3 with TRBJ2-5; D is uncertain. Germline CDR1 and CDR2: SGHTA and FQGTGA. V was clipped by 1 base and J by 1 base, with 10 bases between them. This CDR3 region has 15 residues.

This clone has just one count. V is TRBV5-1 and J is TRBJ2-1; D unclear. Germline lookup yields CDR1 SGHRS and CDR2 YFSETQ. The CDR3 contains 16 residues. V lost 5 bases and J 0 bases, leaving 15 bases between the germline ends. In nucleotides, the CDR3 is TGCGCCAGCAGACTCTACGGGCAGAGCTCCTACAATGAGCAGTTCTTC. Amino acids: CASRLYGQSSYNEQFF.

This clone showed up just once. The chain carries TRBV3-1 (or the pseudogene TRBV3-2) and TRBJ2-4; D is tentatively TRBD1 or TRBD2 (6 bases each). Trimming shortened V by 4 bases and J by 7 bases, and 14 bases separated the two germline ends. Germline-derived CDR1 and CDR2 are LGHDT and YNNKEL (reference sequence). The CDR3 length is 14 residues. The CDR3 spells CASSLFQGRNIQYF. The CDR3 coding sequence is TGTGCCAGCAGCCTTTTCCAGGGGAGGAACATTCAGTACTTC.

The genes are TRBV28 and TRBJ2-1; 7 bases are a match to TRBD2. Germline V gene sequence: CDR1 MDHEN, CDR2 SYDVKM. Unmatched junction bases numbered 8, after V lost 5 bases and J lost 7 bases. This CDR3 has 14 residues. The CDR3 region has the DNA TGTGCCAGCAGTCTTGCGGGAGCCCGGAATGAGCAGTTCTTC. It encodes CASSLAGARNEQFF.

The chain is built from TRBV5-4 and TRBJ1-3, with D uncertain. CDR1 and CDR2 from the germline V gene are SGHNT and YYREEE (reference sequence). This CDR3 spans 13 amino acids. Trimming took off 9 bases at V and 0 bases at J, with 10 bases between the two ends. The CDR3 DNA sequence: TGTGCCATCGGGTCTTACTCTGGAAACACCATATATTTT. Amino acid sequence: CAIGSYSGNTIYF.

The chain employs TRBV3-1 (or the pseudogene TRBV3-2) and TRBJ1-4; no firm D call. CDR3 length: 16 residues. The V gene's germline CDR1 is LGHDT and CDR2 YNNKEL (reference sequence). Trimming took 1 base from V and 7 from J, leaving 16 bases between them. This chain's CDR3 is CASSQGNSASGEKLFF. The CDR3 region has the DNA TGTGCCAGCAGCCAAGGGAATAGCGCATCGGGTGAAAAACTGTTTTTT.

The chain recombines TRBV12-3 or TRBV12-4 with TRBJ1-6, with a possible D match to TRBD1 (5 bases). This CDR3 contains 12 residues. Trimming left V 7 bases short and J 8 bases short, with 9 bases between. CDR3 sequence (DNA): TGTGCCAGCAACCGGGGGGATTCACCCCTCCACTTT. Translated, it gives CASNRGDSPLHF.

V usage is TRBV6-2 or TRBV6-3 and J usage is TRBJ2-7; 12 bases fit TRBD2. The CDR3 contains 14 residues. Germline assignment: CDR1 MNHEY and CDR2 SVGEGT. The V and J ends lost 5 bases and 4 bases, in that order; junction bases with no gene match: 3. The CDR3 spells CASSGLAGPYEQYF. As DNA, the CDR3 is TGTGCCAGCAGTGGACTAGCGGGGCCTTACGAGCAGTACTTC.

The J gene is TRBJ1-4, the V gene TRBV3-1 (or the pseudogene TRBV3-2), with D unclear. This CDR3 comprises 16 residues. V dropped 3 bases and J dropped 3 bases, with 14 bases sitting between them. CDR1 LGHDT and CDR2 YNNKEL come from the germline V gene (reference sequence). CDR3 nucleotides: TGTGCCAGCAGCCACTCACGGACTGGCTCTAATGAAAAACTGTTTTTT. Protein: CASSHSRTGSNEKLFF.

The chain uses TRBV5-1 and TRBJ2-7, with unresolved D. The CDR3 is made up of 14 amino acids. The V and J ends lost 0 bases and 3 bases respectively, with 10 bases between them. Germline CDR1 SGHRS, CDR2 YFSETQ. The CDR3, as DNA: TGCGCCAGCAGCTTGGATTTGGGTAACTACGAGCAGTACTTC. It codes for CASSLDLGNYEQYF.

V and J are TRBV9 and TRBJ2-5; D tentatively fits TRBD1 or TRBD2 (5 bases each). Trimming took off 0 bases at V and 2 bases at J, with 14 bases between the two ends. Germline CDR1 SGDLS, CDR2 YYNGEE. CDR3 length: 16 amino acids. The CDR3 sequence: CASSVEGLAAQETQYF. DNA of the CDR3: TGTGCCAGCAGCGTAGAGGGGCTAGCAGCACAAGAGACCCAGTACTTC.